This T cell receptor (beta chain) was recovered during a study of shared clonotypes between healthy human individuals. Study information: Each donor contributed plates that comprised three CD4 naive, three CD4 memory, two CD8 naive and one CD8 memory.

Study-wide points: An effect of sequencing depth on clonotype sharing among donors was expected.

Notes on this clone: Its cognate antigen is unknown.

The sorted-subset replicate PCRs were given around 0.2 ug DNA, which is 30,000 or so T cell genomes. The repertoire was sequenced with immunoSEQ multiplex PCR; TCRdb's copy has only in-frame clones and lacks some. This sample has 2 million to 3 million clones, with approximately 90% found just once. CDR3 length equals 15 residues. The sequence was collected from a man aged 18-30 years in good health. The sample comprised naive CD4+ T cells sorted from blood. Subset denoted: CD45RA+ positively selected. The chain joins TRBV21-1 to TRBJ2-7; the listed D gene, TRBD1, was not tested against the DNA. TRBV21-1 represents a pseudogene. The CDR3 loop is CASSKAGRSSYEQYF. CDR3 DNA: TGTGCCAGCAGCAAAGCTGGCAGGTCTTCCTACGAGCAGTACTTC.